This entry describes one T cell receptor beta chain. Seattle cases were enrolled at active infection and followed longitudinally. This specimen belongs to a study of blood T cell repertoires in COVID-19. Background on the study: Sites across the United States, Italy and Spain contributed samples from acute and convalescent COVID-19. Sources were T cells, B-cell-depleted T cells, or PBMCs; the material itself was cDNA or gDNA.

Original handling: Estimation of nucleated cell counts relied on the amplification of reference gene primers. Profiling relied on immunoSEQ multiplex PCR, and the TCRdb table lists in-frame clones only, not all of them. From that table come the V and J calls and clone size; the DNA was used to work out D and trimming. Among around 94,000 clones listed, roughly 92% were seen once. Sequenced material: peripheral blood. The sequence was collected from a woman aged 50 to 60 with COVID-19, enrolled during active disease.

Here the CDR3 DNA reads TGTGCCAGTAGGACCCTAATTAAGGGGAATAGCAATCAGCCCCAGCATTTT. It yields the protein CASRTLIKGNSNQPQHF. The V gene is TRBV19, the J gene TRBJ1-5; tentative D call: TRBD1 (5 bases). Germline V gene data show CDR1 as LNHDA and CDR2 as SQIVND (reference sequence). This CDR3 has 17 amino acids. Trimming removed 6 bases at V and 0 bases at J, with 18 bases between.